What follows describes a single T cell receptor beta chain. Its specificity is not known. CDR1 is SGHKS, CDR2 YYEKEE, per germline (reference sequence). The ends were cut back, 4 bases at V and 0 bases at J, with 11 bases in the middle. The CDR3 is made up of 15 amino acids. This sample stems from a study of graft-versus-host responses after intestinal transplantation. Study overall: All recipients got anti-thymocyte globulin induction, then tacrolimus and steroids for approximately 3 years.

Using immunoSEQ multiplex PCR, the repertoire was profiled, and TCRdb retains in-frame clones only, with some absent. This sample has approximately 110,000 clones; approximately 93% occur once, and the top ten carry 0.9% to 1.5%. Study outcomes and limitations: High graft-versus-host to host-versus-graft clonal ratios were seen in allografts of patients with graft-donor T cell macrochimerism. Some GvH clones were seen earlier in gut or blood, suggesting intestinal origin.

The source was unstimulated CD8+ T cells sorted from spleen or lymph node cells, collected before transplant. This receptor was identified in a human donor who was the organ donor for an intestinal transplant. The chain carries TRBV5-5 and TRBJ1-5, with a tentative D call TRBD1 (5 bases). In nucleotides, the CDR3 is TGTGCCAGCAGCCGGGACCTATATAGCAATCAGCCCCAGCATTTT. Its translation: CASSRDLYSNQPQHF.